One and the same sample provided the 19 T cell receptor beta chains below, sequenced in a study of T cell changes during pregnancy in multiple sclerosis. Clones were sequenced by immunoSEQ multiplex PCR, and TCRdb holds only the in-frame ones, with some missing. This table holds fewer than 75,000 clones, around 90% found once. The sequencing here drew on CD8+ T cells from peripheral blood mononuclear cells, taken before pregnancy. These receptors came from a female donor with multiple sclerosis, enrolled in a pregnancy study.

In this sample, this clone turned up a few times. The chain links TRBV4-1 to TRBJ1-5; no definite D call. From germline, CDR1 is MGHRA and CDR2 YSYEKL. V shed 5 bases and J shed 5 bases, with 10 bases lying between them. This CDR3 has 13 amino acids. The chain's CDR3 is CASSSYLDQPQHF. CDR3 coding DNA: TGCGCCAGCAGCTCGTATCTCGATCAGCCCCAGCATTTT.

The rearrangement joins TRBV13 to TRBJ2-7, with a weak D call TRBD2 (7 bases). CDR3 length: 16 residues. Germline V CDR1 and CDR2: PRHDT, FYEKMQ (reference sequence). Between the trimmed V and J ends, which lost 4 bases and 7 bases, there was a span of 23 bases. CDR3: CASSSSDGGPGGEQYF. The CDR3 DNA is TGTGCCAGCAGCTCCTCCGACGGGGGGCCGGGGGGAGAGCAGTACTTC.

The gene calls are TRBV13 and TRBJ2-3; no clear D gene. The CDR3 has 12 amino acids. V lost 5 bases and J 7 bases, leaving 10 bases between the germline ends. The germline V gene encodes CDR1 PRHDT and CDR2 FYEKMQ (reference sequence). In DNA, the CDR3 is TGTGCCAGCAGCGACCAGAGGAATACGCAGTATTTT. Protein sequence: CASSDQRNTQYF.

V gene TRBV6-4 combines with J gene TRBJ2-1; perhaps TRBD2 as D (7 bases). This CDR3 has 16 amino acids. Trimming removed 8 bases from V and 4 bases from J, with 21 bases in between. Looked up from germline, CDR1 is MRHNA and CDR2 is SNTAGT. The DNA for the CDR3 is TGTGCCAGCTCCCCCCTGGCGGGGGCGGGATACAATGAGCAGTTCTTC. Translated: CASSPLAGAGYNEQFF.

The table lists this clone with a few counts. This chain uses TRBV13 with TRBJ2-7; a possible D gene is TRBD1 (6 bases). Germline CDR1 is PRHDT and CDR2 is FYEKMQ (reference sequence). The CDR3 contains 14 residues. Trimming took 4 bases from V and 0 from J, leaving 10 bases between them. The CDR3 nucleotides read TGTGCCAGCAGCTCCTTGGGGGCCTCCTACGAGCAGTACTTC. Translated: CASSSLGASYEQYF.

The chain recombines TRBV25-1 with TRBJ2-5; D remains unclear. Germline V lookup: CDR1 MGHDK, CDR2 SYGVNS. V lost 4 bases and J lost 3, with 3 bases in between. The CDR3 is made up of 11 amino acids. The CDR3 nucleotides read TGTGCCAGCAGTGCAAAAGAGACCCAGTACTTC. This gives the protein CASSAKETQYF.

The rearrangement links TRBV5-6 to TRBJ1-5; tentative D call: TRBD1 (5 bases). V lost 2 bases, J lost 5 bases, and 14 bases lay in between. CDR1 is SGHDT and CDR2 is YYEEEE in the germline V gene. There are 15 residues in the CDR3. The CDR3 DNA is TGTGCCAGCAGCTTCGGGGGAGAGGACGATCAGCCCCAGCATTTT. Its protein is CASSFGGEDDQPQHF.

This clone was counted a few times. This rearrangement joins TRBV9 to TRBJ1-3, with D tentatively TRBD1 (5 bases). Germline V gives CDR1 SGDLS, CDR2 YYNGEE. Trimming removed 0 bases at V and 7 bases at J, with 11 bases between. This CDR3 spans 14 amino acids. The CDR3 coding sequence is TGTGCCAGCAGCGTAGCGAGGGGAGGCAACACCATATATTTT. It specifies CASSVARGGNTIYF. The full variable domain, completed using reference TRBV9 and TRBJ1-3, is DSGVTQTPKHLITATGQRVTLRCSPRSGDLSVYWYQQSLDQGLQFLIQYYNGEERAKGNILERFSAQQFPDLHSELNLSSLELGDSALYFCASSVARGGNTIYFGEGSWLTVV.

V usage is TRBV5-1 and J usage is TRBJ1-1, with D possibly being TRBD1 (5 bases). V was clipped by 2 bases and J by 0 bases, with 11 bases between them. CDR3 size: 15 residues. Germline V gene sequence: CDR1 SGHRS, CDR2 YFSETQ. The CDR3 DNA reads as TGCGCCAGCAGCTTCGGCAGGGATTTGAACACTGAAGCTTTCTTT. This encodes CASSFGRDLNTEAFF.

V usage is TRBV9 and J usage is TRBJ1-4; possibly TRBD1 for D (6 bases). CDR1 and CDR2 from the germline V gene are SGDLS and YYNGEE. The V and J ends lost 3 bases and 3 bases respectively, with 12 bases between them. This CDR3 comprises 15 residues. The CDR3 DNA follows: TGTGCCAGCAGCGGTATACAGGGAGCTAATGAAAAACTGTTTTTT. Translation: CASSGIQGANEKLFF.

This sequence joins TRBV9 and TRBJ1-1, with 7 bases matching TRBD1. Unmatched junction bases numbered 3, after V lost 3 bases and J lost 1 base. CDR3 size: 14 residues. Germline assignment: CDR1 SGDLS and CDR2 YYNGEE. The CDR3 region is CASSGGQTNTEAFF. The CDR3 DNA reads TGTGCCAGCAGCGGGGGACAGACGAACACTGAAGCTTTCTTT.

The chain joins TRBV21-1 to TRBJ2-7; no DNA check was done on the table's D call, TRBD1. TRBV21-1 represents a pseudogene. CDR3 length equals 13 residues. The CDR3 protein is CASRGTFDYEQYF. Here the CDR3 DNA reads TGTGCCAGCAGAGGGACATTTGATTACGAGCAGTACTTC.

This clone was seen a single time. This chain connects TRBV9 to TRBJ2-7; 8 bases agree with TRBD1. The germline V gene encodes CDR1 SGDLS and CDR2 YYNGEE. With V trimmed by 0 bases and J by 3 bases, 2 bases remained unmatched. There are 14 residues in the CDR3. CDR3 region: CASSVVGTGYEQYF. The DNA for the CDR3 is TGTGCCAGCAGCGTAGTCGGGACAGGCTACGAGCAGTACTTC.

The V call is TRBV9, the J call TRBJ1-2, with D hard to call. The CDR3 runs 14 residues. V lost 0 bases and J 0 bases, leaving 6 bases between the germline ends. The germline gives CDR1 SGDLS, CDR2 YYNGEE. The CDR3 sequence: CASSVAGANYGYTF. The CDR3 DNA reads as TGTGCCAGCAGCGTAGCCGGGGCTAACTATGGCTACACCTTC.

This chain uses TRBV9 with TRBJ2-1; 16 positions match TRBD2. The CDR3 spans 20 residues. Trimming at V came to 3 bases and at J to 2 bases, leaving 11 bases not matched to a gene. Germline assignment: CDR1 SGDLS and CDR2 YYNGEE. DNA of the CDR3: TGTGCCAGCAGCGGCCATTCCGGGACTAGCGGGGGGGGAGCCTACAATGAGCAGTTCTTC. As protein: CASSGHSGTSGGGAYNEQFF.

The chain links TRBV19 to TRBJ2-7; TRBD2 aligns across 10 bases. Germline CDR1 and CDR2: LNHDA and SQIVND (reference sequence). The CDR3 runs to 15 residues. V was pared by 5 bases and J by 6 bases, with 10 bases of the junction left unmatched. The CDR3 spells CASSPWTSGAAEQYF. The CDR3 bases are TGTGCCAGTAGTCCTTGGACTAGCGGTGCCGCCGAGCAGTACTTC. Full variable domain (missing parts from reference TRBV19 and TRBJ2-7): DGGITQSPKYLFRKEGQNVTLSCEQNLNHDAMYWYRQDPGQGLRLIYYSQIVNDFQKGDIAEGYSVSREKKESFPLTVTSAQKNPTAFYLCASSPWTSGAAEQYFGPGTRLTVT.

The rearrangement joins TRBV5-1 to TRBJ1-1, with D unclear. Trimming stripped 1 base from V and 4 bases from J, with 11 bases between. This CDR3 contains 14 residues. CDR1 and CDR2 (germline): SGHRS, YFSETQ. This CDR3 is CASSLLDPATEAFF. The CDR3 nucleotides are TGCGCCAGCAGCTTGCTAGACCCGGCCACTGAAGCTTTCTTT.

This clone was counted a single time. CDR3 sequence reads: CASSERTSGGYEQYF. DNA of the CDR3: TGTGCCAGTAGTGAGCGGACTAGCGGGGGGTACGAGCAGTACTTC. The chain combines TRBV19 with TRBJ2-7; TRBD2 matches 14 bases. CDR1 is LNHDA and CDR2 is SQIVND in the germline V gene (reference sequence). The CDR3 runs to 15 residues. Germline trimming cut 5 bases from V and 4 bases from J; bases unmatched to any gene: 4.

The genes are TRBV5-6 and TRBJ1-1; TRBD1 matches at 7 bases. The CDR3 totals 13 residues. Germline loops: CDR1 SGHDT, CDR2 YYEEEE. V lost 4 bases and J lost 5; bases outside the gene matches: 5. CDR3 region: CASSHRGVTEAFF. DNA for the CDR3: TGTGCCAGCAGCCACAGGGGAGTTACTGAAGCTTTCTTT.